The TCR beta chain described here comes from a study of PD-1 blockade in classical Hodgkin lymphoma. Notes on the study in general: Researchers reported that CD4+ TCR diversity, though not CD8+, rose significantly by C4D1.

Brentuximab vedotin exposure varied, and every patient relapsed after autologous stem cell transplantation. A word on this clone: Its target is unknown.

The data were produced by immunoSEQ multiplex PCR, yet TCRdb's version contains in-frame clones alone and is incomplete. Seen here are about 110,000 clones, about nine tenths observed once, and the top ten hold 15% to 20%. J was trimmed by 2 bases and V by 8 bases; bases with no gene match: 14. The CDR3 totals 17 residues. Germline CDR1 reads LNHNV; CDR2 reads YYDKDF (reference sequence). The chain uses TRBV15 and TRBJ2-3; 9 bases align to TRBD2. The sequence was collected from a human donor with classical Hodgkin lymphoma. Sequencing was performed on peripheral blood mononuclear cells (PBMCs), taken before the second cycle of nivolumab. CDR3 protein: CATRSVFSGSNTDTQYF. CDR3 nucleotide sequence: TGTGCCACCCGGTCTGTGTTTAGCGGGAGCAACACAGATACGCAGTATTTT.